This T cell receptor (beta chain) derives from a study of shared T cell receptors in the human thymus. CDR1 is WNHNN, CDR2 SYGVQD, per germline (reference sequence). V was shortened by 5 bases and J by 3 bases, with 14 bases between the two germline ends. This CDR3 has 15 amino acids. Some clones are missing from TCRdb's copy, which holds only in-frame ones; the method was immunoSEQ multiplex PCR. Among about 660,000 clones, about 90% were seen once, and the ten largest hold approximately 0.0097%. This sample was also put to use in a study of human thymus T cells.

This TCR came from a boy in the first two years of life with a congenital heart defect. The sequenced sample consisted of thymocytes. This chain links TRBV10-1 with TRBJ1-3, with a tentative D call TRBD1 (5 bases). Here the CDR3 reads CASSKTVPLGNTIYF. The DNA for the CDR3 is TGCGCCAGCAGTAAGACAGTCCCTCTTGGAAACACCATATATTTT.